This T cell receptor beta chain was identified in a study of T cells in Graves' hyperthyroidism and ophthalmopathy (dated by TCRdb to about 2019). Background on the whole study: Peripheral blood was sampled at the time of initial diagnosis, prior to any treatment. Prospective prediction of ophthalmopathy was tested in an independent validation cohort consisting of some 20 hyperthyroidism patients and 15 or so patients who later progressed to ophthalmopathy. The approximately 90 discovery patients were divided at random into training and test sets in a 7:3 ratio. The paper describes TCR Vbeta CDR3 sequencing of more than 120 peripheral blood samples, made up of under 50 ophthalmopathy patients, around 78 hyperthyroidism patients and 17 progressor patients. TCR V-J signatures able to tell the groups apart were searched for in a discovery cohort of 95 to 100 patients, of whom over 40 had Graves' ophthalmopathy and 57 had stable Graves' hyperthyroidism. Thyroid tissue and blood T-cell repertoires from more than five Graves' hyperthyroidism patients were also compared in the study. Following sampling, methimazole starting at 30 mg daily was given to hyperthyroidism patients, and high-dose intravenous methylprednisolone was given to ophthalmopathy patients. Beyond this particular receptor, the publication reports: During validation, the model predicted progression to ophthalmopathy a median of about 5.9 months ahead of onset, with approximately 71% sensitivity and roughly 72% specificity. A 13 V-J signature model separated ophthalmopathy from stable hyperthyroidism, with over 85% sensitivity and roughly 81% specificity in cross-validation and 80%/75% in testing. Most expanded thyroid clonotypes (frequency above 0.001) were also found in blood, which suggests that blood repertoires may mirror thyroid immune responses. Sample size was not statistically predetermined, and blinding of investigators to group allocation was not performed.

This clonotype was detected many times. What antigen it recognizes has not been identified. No much larger clone exists at a distance of one base, and base qualities are not known. A patient counted as having stable Graves' hyperthyroidism if no progression to ophthalmopathy occurred over 18 months of follow-up. Hyperthyroidism patients were aged 18 to 65 years and newly diagnosed, with disease duration of less than 2 months. Any patient with an uncontrolled infection, another autoimmune disease, pregnancy or lactation was excluded. Diagnoses relied on clinical symptoms, serum thyroxine and TRAb, thyroid ultrasound and orbital computed tomography. PBMCs were isolated from 7.5 to 10 ml of fresh peripheral blood by Ficoll-Paque density gradient centrifugation. Total RNA was extracted using Trizol reagent, and RNA quality was assessed on an Agilent 2100 Bioanalyzer. The TCR beta CDR3 regions were amplified from RNA transcripts. The TCR CDR3 was subjected to a first round of RT-PCR using the HTBI primer set and the Qiagen OneStep RT-PCR kit. Libraries were constructed in a second round of multiplex PCR, after which size selection and purification were performed. Sequencing of the libraries was done on an Illumina HiSeq2000 using paired-end 100 bp reads. The authors processed their data as follows. SOAPnuke was used to process the raw data, with reads discarded if the reads contained adapters or uncalled bases, had a mean Phred below 15, or lacked an exact constant-primer or identifier match. COPE v1.2.5 was used to merge high-quality paired reads, and clonotypes were defined as unique nucleotide sequences. MiTCR v1.1 was used to align clonotypes to the IMGT TRBV, TRBD and TRBJ reference segments. The analysis was restricted to V-J combinations with a frequency above 0.0001, which together covered roughly 99% of the repertoires. A TCS score was defined as the ratio of F50 (clonal expansion) to E x V (chaos), with BLOSUM62-based TCRdist applied between CDR3 peptides within each V-J. Welch's t-statistics and random forest reduced around 520 V-J features to some 14, which were used in a naive Bayes classifier (R e1071). Through fastp at Q25 and MiXCR, TCRdb rebuilt clones from the public reads, retaining in-frame beta chains. All rows with the same CDR3 protein become a single entry with the most common DNA and genes. The V and J calls were determined by TCRdb, not by the authors. This sample has 300,000 to 350,000 distinct CDR3 sequences in its table, and around a sixth of those were observed once. The ten largest make up around 54% of the sample.

CDR1 and CDR2 are drawn from the germline V gene: SNHLY, FYNNEI. Trimming removed 5 bases from V and 4 bases from J, leaving 11 bases between the germline ends. Spanning cysteine to phenylalanine, the CDR3 consists of 13 amino acids. The CDR3 DNA has 39 bases and is translated from base 1. The rearrangement joined TRBV2 to TRBJ1-1, with a tentative D gene TRBD1 over 5 matching bases. The specimen was blood. The clonotype comes from a woman between 45 and 60 years old with Graves' hyperthyroidism. The bases are TGTGCCAGCAGTAGCGAGAGGGGCACTGAAGCTTTCTTT. It translates to CASSSERGTEAFF.